In its sample, the clone carrying this T cell receptor (beta chain) was seen once. No antigen is known for it. TCRdb keeps only in-frame clones here, not all; method: immunoSEQ multiplex PCR. The repertoire holds about 42,000 clones, with about three quarters as singletons. CDR1 is SEHNR, CDR2 FQNEAQ, per germline (reference sequence). V lost 5 bases and J lost 11, with 10 bases in between. The length of the CDR3 is 12 residues. The data derive from a study of STAT3 mutations in large granular lymphocyte leukemia. Notes on the study in general: In T-cell large granular lymphocyte leukemia, about half of patients showed multiple immunodominant subclonotypes.

The TCR originated in a human donor with T large granular lymphocyte leukemia. Some clones in this sample may be carry-over from other donors' samples. Sequenced material: PBMCs. This chain uses TRBV7-9 with TRBJ1-6; D is possibly TRBD1 (5 bases). The CDR3 reads CASSLDSPPLHF. The CDR3 DNA is TGTGCCAGCAGCCTTGACAGCCCACCCCTCCACTTT.